These 13 T cell receptor beta chains came from one sample sequenced in a study of cytomegalovirus exposure and HLA in healthy donors. 60 Vbeta and 13 Jbeta primers were used in PCR. Profiled with immunoSEQ multiplex PCR; TCRdb holds only in-frame clones, not every one. Of about 120,000 clones in the sample, around 81% are singletons; the top ten hold 3.5% to 4.5%. The sample was PBMCs. The receptor set was obtained from a woman in her 30s in good health and CMV-seronegative.

The chain is built from TRBV5-4 and TRBJ2-1, with TRBD1 matching over 9 bases. The trim removed 7 bases at V and 7 bases at J, leaving 12 bases unmatched. The CDR3 runs to 15 residues. CDR1 and CDR2 (germline): SGHNT, YYREEE (reference sequence). The DNA for the CDR3 is TGTGCCAGCGGGCCCCGGGACAGGGTTATTAATGAGCAGTTCTTC. The encoded protein is CASGPRDRVINEQFF.

The chain recombines TRBV7-6 with TRBJ2-1, with 8 positions matching TRBD2. CDR1 is SGHVS, CDR2 FNYEAQ, per germline. After removal of 1 base from V and 4 bases from J, the junction contained 9 bases not matched to a gene. The length of the CDR3 is 17 residues. This chain's CDR3 is CASSLGLGAGGYNEQFF. The CDR3 bases are TGTGCCAGCAGCTTAGGGTTAGGGGCGGGAGGATACAATGAGCAGTTCTTC.

This sequence joins TRBV5-6 and TRBJ2-5; possibly TRBD1 for D (6 bases). Trimming took 1 base from V and 2 from J, leaving 21 bases between them. The CDR3 is 18 residues long. Germline loops: CDR1 SGHDT, CDR2 YYEEEE. CDR3 coding DNA: TGTGCCAGCAGCTTGAGAACCGGGACATCACGACAACAAGAGACCCAGTACTTC. It yields the protein CASSLRTGTSRQQETQYF.

In the case of this clone: Germline and junction disagree at one end, which may indicate a read error. V usage is TRBV7-9 and J usage is TRBJ1-4, with TRBD1 identical over 9 bases. CDR1 is SEHNR, CDR2 FQNEAQ, per germline (reference sequence). This CDR3 comprises 15 residues. The CDR3 nucleotides read TGTTCCAGCAGTTTTGGACAGGGGAGGAATGAAAAACTGTTTTTT. Its protein product is CSSSFGQGRNEKLFF.

This chain joins TRBV28 and TRBJ2-7; 10 nucleotides match TRBD1. The germline V gene has CDR1 MDHEN and CDR2 SYDVKM. The CDR3 is made up of 15 amino acids. The ends lost 3 bases at V and 3 bases at J; junction bases unmatched: 5. CDR3 nucleotides: TGTGCCAGCAGTTTCGGGACAGGGGCCTTCTACGAGCAGTACTTC. Its translation is CASSFGTGAFYEQYF. Based on the CDR3 plus reference TRBV28 and TRBJ2-7, the full variable domain is DVKVTQSSRYLVKRTGEKVFLECVQDMDHENMFWYRQDPGLGLRLIYFSYDVKMKEKGDIPEGYSVSREKKERFSLILESASTNQTSMYLCASSFGTGAFYEQYFGPGTRLTVT.

V gene TRBV6-1 combines with J gene TRBJ1-1; no clear D. In germline, CDR1 is MNHNS, CDR2 SASEGT. This CDR3 region has 12 residues. V lost 2 bases and J lost 1, with 2 bases in between. CDR3 sequence: CASSEQNTEAFF. In DNA form, the CDR3 reads TGTGCCAGCAGTGAACAGAACACTGAAGCTTTCTTT.

The V call is TRBV21-1, the J call TRBJ2-4; the DNA was not compared with TRBD2, the D call given in the table. TRBV21-1 is classified as a pseudogene. The CDR3 has 16 residues. This CDR3 reads CASSKERRGLVNIQYF. As DNA, the CDR3 is TGTGCCAGCAGCAAAGAGCGTAGGGGACTAGTCAACATTCAGTACTTC.

The sample holds a few counts of this clone. The chain combines TRBV4-3 with TRBJ1-1; 7 bases match TRBD1. Germline V gives CDR1 LGHNA, CDR2 YSLEER. J gave up 7 bases and V 1 base, and 6 bases lay outside the gene matches. The CDR3 is made up of 14 amino acids. The CDR3 sequence is CASSQGARDSEAFF. DNA of the CDR3: TGCGCCAGCAGCCAAGGAGCCCGGGACAGTGAAGCTTTCTTT.

The chain uses TRBV5-6 and TRBJ2-5; a weak D match, TRBD1 (6 bases). Germline V gene sequence: CDR1 SGHDT, CDR2 YYEEEE. This CDR3 has 16 residues. Trimming stripped 4 bases from V and 0 bases from J, with 16 bases between. DNA for the CDR3: TGTGCCAGCAGCAAGACCCGGGACAAGTACCAAGAGACCCAGTACTTC. It translates to CASSKTRDKYQETQYF.

This rearrangement joins TRBV4-1 to TRBJ2-6; 9 bases are a match to TRBD1. This CDR3 has 18 amino acids. Looked up from germline, CDR1 is MGHRA and CDR2 is YSYEKL. Losses at the gene ends were 0 bases for V and 2 bases for J; bases not matched to a gene: 5. The CDR3 reads CASSQDRGQGAGANVLTF. The DNA for the CDR3 is TGCGCCAGCAGCCAAGATCGGGGACAGGGAGCTGGGGCCAACGTCCTGACTTTC.

Only a few counts were recorded for this clone. The chain uses TRBV5-4 and TRBJ1-5; D not resolved. CDR3 size: 11 residues. Deletions cut 0 bases from V and 13 bases from J, with 8 bases between. CDR1 and CDR2 (germline): SGHNT, YYREEE (reference sequence). CDR3 sequence reads: CASSLGAEQHF. Written as DNA, the CDR3 is TGTGCCAGCAGCTTGGGGGCAGAGCAGCATTTT.

This rearrangement joins TRBV28 to TRBJ1-1; possible D gene TRBD1, 6 bases. CDR3 length equals 16 residues. With 3 bases removed from V and 1 base from J, the gap between germline ends came to 15 bases. CDR1 MDHEN and CDR2 SYDVKM come from the germline V gene. The CDR3 sequence is CASSFLSKGENTEAFF. The CDR3 nucleotides read TGTGCCAGCAGTTTTCTCAGTAAGGGGGAGAACACTGAAGCTTTCTTT.

This clone was recorded a few times. The chain couples TRBV18 to TRBJ2-3, with TRBD1 as a possible D gene (6 bases). V was shortened by 2 bases and J by 0 bases, with 9 bases between the two germline ends. This CDR3 contains 15 residues. The V gene's germline CDR1 is KGHSH and CDR2 LQKENI. CDR3 nucleotides: TGTGCCAGCTCACCAGGGGACAAAAGCACAGATACGCAGTATTTT. This sequence encodes CASSPGDKSTDTQYF.